This T cell receptor beta chain appears in the sequencing data of a study of T cells in Graves' hyperthyroidism and ophthalmopathy. The study's findings and limits: From stable hyperthyroidism, ophthalmopathy was separated by a 13 V-J model.

It was RNA transcripts that yielded the amplified TCR beta CDR3 regions. Primed by the HTBI set, a first-round RT-PCR was run on the TCR CDR3. One entry per CDR3 protein results from TCRdb running MiXCR on the multiplex PCR reads. The table lists about 840,000 distinct CDR3 sequences, over 35% of them singletons. Germline V gene sequence: CDR1 SGHTA, CDR2 FQGTGA. This CDR3 contains 15 residues. V gave up 4 bases and J gave up 2 bases, with 15 bases separating them. Investigators excluded patients with uncontrolled infection, other autoimmune disease, pregnancy or lactation. There are many counts of this clonotype. The antigen is unknown.

Sequencing was performed on blood. The chain links TRBV7-3 to TRBJ2-7; D might be TRBD1 (6 bases). This clonotype was sampled from a man aged 18 to 30 with Graves' hyperthyroidism. CDR3 sequence (DNA): TGTGCCAGCAGCTCGTATCCGGGACAAACCTACGAGCAGTACTTC. Protein: CASSSYPGQTYEQYF.